This TCR beta chain was recovered during a study of shared clonotypes between healthy human individuals. Study context: CD8 memory received one plate per donor, CD8 naive two, CD4 memory three and CD4 naive three.

The CDR3 runs 16 residues. V lost 3 bases, J lost 3 bases, and 6 bases stayed unmatched. Germline CDR1 MNHNS, CDR2 SASEGT. The sorted-subset replicate PCRs were given about 200 ng DNA, which is around 29,000 T cell genomes. Sequencing was performed with immunoSEQ multiplex PCR; in TCRdb, only in-frame clones are kept and a portion is missing. The sample holds hundreds of thousands of clones, about 95% seen once. This receptor was identified in a woman in her 30s in good health. Material: naive CD4+ T cells sorted from blood. Documented subset: CD45RA+ positively selected. The gene calls are TRBV6-1 and TRBJ2-3, with TRBD2 matching over 10 bases. CDR3 in amino acids: CASSDLTSGLTDTQYF. CDR3 DNA: TGTGCCAGCAGTGACCTGACTAGCGGGTTGACAGATACGCAGTATTTT.